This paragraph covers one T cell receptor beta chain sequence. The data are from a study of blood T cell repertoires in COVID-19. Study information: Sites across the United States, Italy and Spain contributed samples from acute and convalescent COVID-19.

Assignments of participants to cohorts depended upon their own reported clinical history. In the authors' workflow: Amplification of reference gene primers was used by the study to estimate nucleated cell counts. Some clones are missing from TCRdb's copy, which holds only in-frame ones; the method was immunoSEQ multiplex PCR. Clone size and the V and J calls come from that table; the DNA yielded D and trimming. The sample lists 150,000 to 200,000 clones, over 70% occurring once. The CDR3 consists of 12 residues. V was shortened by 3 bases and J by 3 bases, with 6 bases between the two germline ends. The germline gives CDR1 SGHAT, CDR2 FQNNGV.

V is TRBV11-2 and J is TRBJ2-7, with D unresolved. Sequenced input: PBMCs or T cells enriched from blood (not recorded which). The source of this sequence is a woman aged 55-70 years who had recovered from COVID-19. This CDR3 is CASSFSLYEQYF. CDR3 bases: TGTGCCAGCAGCTTTAGCCTCTACGAGCAGTACTTC.